The rows below give T cell receptor beta chains drawn from one sample of a study of CD8 T cells in ankylosing spondylitis. From the 5' RACE reads, TCRdb called clonotypes with MiXCR, one entry per CDR3 protein. The profile shows 200,000 to 250,000 distinct CDR3 sequences, 25% to 30% of them singletons. The sample consisted of blood, either unsorted or a sorted T cell fraction (not recorded which). The receptors were sampled from a male donor with ankylosing spondylitis or in good health (not recorded which). The CDR3 runs from the conserved cysteine through the conserved F or W. Each record gives: clone size, V gene, D gene, J gene, CDR3 length, CDR3 protein, CDR3 DNA. The D gene is left open where the match is weak. The listing skips clone size in some rows; elsewhere it reads once, few, many or a size class.

>-|TRBV18|-|TRBJ2-1|14
CASSPRDTLDEQFF
TGTGCCAGCTCACCAAGGGACACTCTCGATGAGCAGTTCTTC
>many|TRBV7-2|-|TRBJ2-7|12
CASSSSSYEQYF
TGTGCCAGCAGTTCTAGCTCCTACGAGCAGTACTTC
>many|TRBV11-2|TRBD1|TRBJ2-1|18
CASSLGLGTGPSLNEQFF
TGTGCCAGCAGCTTAGGGTTAGGGACAGGGCCTTCCCTCAATGAGCAGTTCTTC
>-|TRBV29-1|-|TRBJ1-1|13
CSVPLDSRTEAFF
TGCAGCGTTCCTCTCGACAGCCGCACTGAAGCTTTCTTT
>-|TRBV4-2|-|TRBJ1-4|14
CASSQGTTNEKLFF
TGTGCCAGCAGCCAGGGGACAACTAATGAAAAACTGTTTTTT
>many|TRBV27|-|TRBJ2-7|15
CASSLLGESSYEQYF
TGTGCCAGCAGTCTACTAGGGGAAAGCTCCTACGAGCAGTACTTC
>many|TRBV12-3/TRBV12-4|-|TRBJ1-1|15
CASSLATDKNTEAFF
TGTGCCAGCAGTTTAGCGACGGACAAGAACACTGAAGCTTTCTTT
>-|TRBV11-2|-|TRBJ2-3|13
CASSLDRENTQYF
TGTGCCAGCAGCTTAGATCGGGAGAATACGCAGTATTTT
>-|TRBV7-9|-|TRBJ1-2|16
CASSFSGRTPLYGYTF
TGTGCCAGCAGCTTTTCGGGCAGAACGCCTCTCTATGGCTACACCTTC
>-|TRBV20-1|TRBD1|TRBJ2-1|14
CSAPPGQGINEQFF
TGCAGTGCACCACCGGGACAGGGAATAAATGAGCAGTTCTTC
>many|TRBV5-1|-|TRBJ2-3|14
CASSTRGGTDTQYF
TGCGCCAGCAGCACCCGAGGCGGCACAGATACGCAGTATTTT
>few|TRBV6-1|-|TRBJ2-7|13
CASRITGRYEQYF
TGTGCCAGCAGAATAACAGGGCGTTACGAGCAGTACTTC
>many|TRBV7-2|TRBD2|TRBJ2-1|15
CASSLSGNTQNEQFF
TGTGCCAGCAGCTTGAGCGGGAACACACAGAATGAGCAGTTCTTC
>-|TRBV20-1|TRBD2|TRBJ2-3|16
CSARDPMLAGGLAQYF
TGCAGTGCTAGAGATCCCATGCTAGCGGGAGGATTAGCGCAGTATTTT
>many|TRBV6-2/TRBV6-3|TRBD1|TRBJ1-5|14
CASTQTGRNQPQHF
TGTGCCAGCACCCAGACAGGGCGGAATCAGCCCCAGCATTTT
>many|TRBV6-5|TRBD1|TRBJ1-1|16
CASSYYRGKLGTEAFF
TGTGCCAGCAGTTATTACAGGGGGAAGCTAGGCACTGAAGCTTTCTTT
>many|TRBV7-6|TRBD2|TRBJ2-7|15
CASSLTSGSSLEQYF
TGTGCCAGCAGCTTAACTAGCGGGAGTTCCCTAGAGCAGTACTTC
>many|TRBV5-5|TRBD1|TRBJ1-6|14
CASSGTGVDSPLHF
TGTGCCAGCAGCGGGACAGGTGTAGATTCACCCCTCCACTTT
>many|TRBV11-2|-|TRBJ2-4|19
CASSLEVGNSKGAKNIQYF
TGTGCCAGCAGCTTAGAGGTCGGGAACTCGAAGGGGGCCAAAAACATTCAGTACTTC
>-|TRBV12-3/TRBV12-4|TRBD2|TRBJ2-1|15
CASSLAAGDWNEQFF
TGTGCCAGCAGTTTAGCAGCGGGAGACTGGAATGAGCAGTTCTTC
>-|TRBV6-1|-|TRBJ1-6|13
CASGWDPNSPLHF
TGTGCCAGCGGCTGGGACCCGAATTCACCCCTCCACTTT
>few|TRBV5-1|-|TRBJ2-1|14
CASSLPKTENEQFF
TGCGCCAGCAGCTTACCCAAGACAGAGAATGAGCAGTTCTTC
>-|TRBV6-1|TRBD2|TRBJ2-3|15
CASSPLAGGVDTQYF
TGTGCCAGCAGTCCACTAGCGGGAGGGGTAGATACGCAGTATTTT
>-|TRBV29-1|TRBD1|TRBJ2-7|13
CSVDRDRAGEQYF
TGCAGCGTGGACCGGGACAGGGCCGGAGAGCAGTACTTC
>few|TRBV29-1|-|TRBJ1-2|15
CSVEGASLPGYGYTF
TGCAGCGTTGAAGGGGCGAGCCTGCCCGGCTATGGCTACACCTTC
>-|TRBV6-1|-|TRBJ2-5|15
CASREGATSQETQYF
TGTGCCAGCAGGGAGGGGGCAACTTCCCAGGAGACCCAGTACTTC
>many|TRBV15|-|TRBJ2-3|15
CATSRARSSTDTQYF
TGTGCCACCAGCAGAGCGAGGTCTAGCACAGATACGCAGTATTTT
>-|TRBV11-2|TRBD1|TRBJ2-7|14
CASSQTGGTYEQYF
TGTGCCAGCAGTCAGACAGGGGGGACCTACGAGCAGTACTTC
>many|TRBV7-9|-|TRBJ1-5|16
CASSRGGQVVNQPQHF
TGTGCCAGCAGCCGTGGAGGCCAGGTGGTCAATCAGCCCCAGCATTTT
>many|TRBV7-3|TRBD1|TRBJ1-1|15
CASSLMDRANTEAFF
TGTGCCAGCAGCTTAATGGACAGGGCTAACACTGAAGCTTTCTTT
>many|TRBV5-1|-|TRBJ1-5|13
CASSWGSDQPQHF
TGCGCCAGCAGCTGGGGATCCGATCAGCCCCAGCATTTT
>many|TRBV6-5|-|TRBJ1-3|14
CASSSKSSGNTIYF
TGTGCCAGCAGTTCCAAGAGCTCTGGAAACACCATATATTTT
>many|TRBV12-3/TRBV12-4|-|TRBJ2-7|13
CASSFTGLGEQYF
TGTGCCAGCAGTTTTACAGGGTTAGGCGAGCAGTACTTC
>-|TRBV29-1|TRBD1|TRBJ2-3|15
CSVESDRGMRDTQYF
TGCAGCGTTGAATCCGACAGGGGGATGAGGGATACGCAGTATTTT
>many|TRBV7-2|TRBD1|TRBJ2-7|15
CASSLDPTGGREQYF
TGTGCCAGCAGCTTAGACCCTACAGGGGGCCGGGAGCAGTACTTC
>few|TRBV14|-|TRBJ2-7|14
CASSHSRRLYEQYF
TGTGCCAGCAGCCATTCGAGACGCCTCTACGAGCAGTACTTC
>-|TRBV4-1|-|TRBJ2-7|16
CASSQDRTGSSYEQYF
TGCGCCAGCAGCCAAGATCGCACTGGTAGCTCCTACGAGCAGTACTTC
>-|TRBV12-3/TRBV12-4|-|TRBJ2-7|13
CASSLANDYEQYF
TGTGCCAGCAGTCTAGCGAACGACTACGAGCAGTACTTC
>few|TRBV12-3/TRBV12-4|-|TRBJ1-5|13
CASSLAGKQPQHF
TGTGCCAGCAGTTTAGCAGGGAAGCAGCCCCAGCATTTT
>-|TRBV5-5|TRBD1|TRBJ2-2|15
CASSLGQGEGGELFF
TGTGCCAGCAGCCTCGGACAGGGTGAAGGCGGGGAGCTGTTTTTT